Sequencing of this TCR beta chain was carried out in a study of vaccination and CD4 T cells after COVID-19. Across the whole study: In the convalescent cohort, there were six males and four females, two of them Hispanic.

Sequencing of the DNA from cultured CD4+ T cells was carried out with the Oncomine TCR Beta short-read assay. It was cultured CD4+ T cells from which genomic DNA was extracted. TCRdb independently ran MiXCR on the PCR reads; one entry per CDR3 protein. This table holds approximately 3,000 distinct CDR3 sequences, approximately 31% found once. Only one count was recorded for this clonotype. Its antigen is not identified. As to treatment: approximately 10-day PBMC culture with coronavirus spike peptide pools or control peptides (ViraFEST assay). The ViraFEST method relied on peptide pools to expand antigen-specific T cells, followed by TCR sequencing. Sequencing was performed on CD4+ T cells from blood, cultured in vitro. The receptor comes from a human donor who had recovered from COVID-19.

The CDR3 is CASSQDSDRDYGYTF. The CDR3 DNA is TGTGCCAGCAGCCAAGATTCAGACAGGGACTATGGCTACACCTTC. This chain links TRBV3-1 with TRBJ1-2, with 7 bases matching TRBD1. This CDR3 has 15 amino acids. Germline CDR1 reads LGHDT; CDR2 reads YNNKEL (reference sequence). The V segment lost 0 bases and the J segment 3 bases; nucleotides outside the gene matches: 4.